A single sample is the source of the 18 T cell receptor beta chains below, sequenced in a study of blood T cell repertoires in COVID-19. Repertoires were generated with immunoSEQ multiplex PCR, while TCRdb's copy carries only in-frame clones and drops some. The sample comprises 95,000 to 100,000 clones, 84% of which are singletons, and approximately 24% rests with the top ten. The sample taken for sequencing was peripheral blood. All receptors derive from a human donor in a cohort sampled during active COVID-19.

The chain couples TRBV5-1 to TRBJ2-2; 14 bases map to TRBD2. Germline V gene data show CDR1 as SGHRS and CDR2 as YFSETQ. V dropped 2 bases and J dropped 9; count of bases not matched to a gene: 3. This CDR3 is 15 amino acids long. The CDR3 reads CASSLGLAGGRELFF. DNA of the CDR3: TGCGCCAGCAGCTTAGGACTAGCGGGAGGCCGGGAGCTGTTTTTT.

The rearrangement links TRBV18 to TRBJ2-7; 8 positions match TRBD1. Germline V CDR1 and CDR2: KGHSH, LQKENI. This CDR3 comprises 15 residues. V trimming: 2 bases; J trimming: 6 bases; junction bases outside the gene matches: 9. The CDR3 DNA is TGTGCCAGCTCACCAAGTCAGGGGGCCTTTGGCGAGCAGTACTTC. Translated: CASSPSQGAFGEQYF.

The chain carries TRBV9 and TRBJ1-4; D gene uncertain. V gave up 5 bases and J gave up 0 bases, with 11 bases separating them. CDR1 and CDR2 (germline): SGDLS, YYNGEE. CDR3 length: 15 residues. Here the CDR3 reads CASRPEGATNEKLFF. The CDR3 bases are TGTGCCAGCAGACCTGAGGGTGCAACTAATGAAAAACTGTTTTTT.

The genes are TRBV7-9 and TRBJ2-2, with D perhaps matching TRBD1 (6 bases). In germline, CDR1 is SEHNR, CDR2 FQNEAQ (reference sequence). CDR3 length: 15 residues. Trimming took 4 bases from V and 1 from J, leaving 10 bases between them. Here the CDR3 DNA reads TGTGCCAGCAGCTACCGGGACAAGAACACCGGGGAGCTGTTTTTT. The encoded protein is CASSYRDKNTGELFF.

This clone turned up a few times. This sequence joins TRBV19 and TRBJ2-2; 9 bases map to TRBD1. The CDR3 consists of 15 residues. Germline V gene sequence: CDR1 LNHDA, CDR2 SQIVND (reference sequence). J lost 6 bases, V lost 6 bases, and 8 bases had no gene match. The CDR3 spells CASRGNRDRAGELFF. The CDR3 bases are TGTGCCAGTAGGGGGAACCGGGACAGGGCCGGGGAGCTGTTTTTT.

V is TRBV29-1 and J is TRBJ2-7; possibly TRBD1 for D (5 bases). CDR1 is SQVTM and CDR2 is ANQGSEA in the germline V gene. The CDR3 totals 15 residues. V lost 0 bases to trimming and J lost 2 bases, with 14 bases between them. CDR3: CSVEDMKQGAYEQYF. CDR3 sequence (DNA): TGCAGCGTTGAAGATATGAAGCAGGGTGCCTACGAGCAGTACTTC.

The V and J genes are TRBV3-1 (or the pseudogene TRBV3-2) and TRBJ1-5; D perhaps matches TRBD1 (5 bases). Trimming left V 3 bases short and J 3 bases short, with 12 bases between. This CDR3 has 15 amino acids. Germline V CDR1 and CDR2: LGHDT, YNNKEL (reference sequence). The DNA of the CDR3 is TGTGCCAGCAGCCAGCGGGGGGTTAACAATCAGCCCCAGCATTTT. It specifies CASSQRGVNNQPQHF.

The gene calls are TRBV6-5 and TRBJ1-1, with 9 positions matching TRBD1. The CDR3 has 15 residues. Germline CDR1 is MNHEY and CDR2 is SVGAGI. J lost 0 bases, V lost 5 bases, and 4 bases had no gene match. For the CDR3, the DNA is TGTGCCAGCAGTAAGGACAGGGGATTGAACACTGAAGCTTTCTTT. Its protein product is CASSKDRGLNTEAFF.

The rearrangement links TRBV7-2 to TRBJ1-2, with D unresolved. The germline V gene encodes CDR1 SGHTA and CDR2 FQGNSA. The CDR3 runs to 15 residues. Trimming stripped 5 bases from V and 8 bases from J, with 21 bases between. CDR3 region: CASSPTPVPTGGYTF. The CDR3 DNA reads as TGTGCCAGCAGCCCTACTCCGGTCCCGACGGGGGGCTACACCTTC.

This chain uses TRBV18 with TRBJ1-5, with D possibly TRBD1 on 5 matching bases. In germline, CDR1 is KGHSH, CDR2 LQKENI. This CDR3 contains 15 residues. The germline V and J ends were trimmed by 3 bases and 4 bases, with 13 bases remaining between them. The CDR3 loop reads CASSPGGTSNQPQHF. The CDR3 region has the DNA TGTGCCAGCTCACCGGGGGGAACTTCGAATCAGCCCCAGCATTTT.

The rearrangement links TRBV6-1 to TRBJ1-3; no clear D gene. Trimming left V 1 base short and J 4 bases short, with 14 bases between. The CDR3 length is 16 residues. Germline CDR1 reads MNHNS; CDR2 reads SASEGT. The CDR3 sequence is CASSEGRALIGNTIYF. The CDR3 DNA sequence: TGTGCCAGCAGTGAAGGGAGGGCTCTTATAGGAAACACCATATATTTT.

J is TRBJ2-7 and V is TRBV7-6; 8 nucleotides line up with TRBD2. There are 14 residues in the CDR3. Germline values: CDR1 SGHVS, CDR2 FNYEAQ. The V gene end was trimmed by 2 bases and the J gene end by 5 bases; junction bases not matched to a gene: 5. This chain's CDR3 is CASSLSGGYDEQYF. CDR3 in DNA: TGTGCCAGCAGCTTATCGGGGGGGTACGACGAGCAGTACTTC.

The chain has TRBV19 and TRBJ2-4; D possibly corresponds to TRBD2 (7 bases). Per the germline V gene, CDR1 is LNHDA and CDR2 is SQIVND (reference sequence). V was pared by 6 bases and J by 1 base, with 10 bases between. The CDR3 spans 14 residues. The CDR3 spells CASREGGAKNIQYF. CDR3 nucleotide sequence: TGTGCCAGTAGGGAGGGGGGGGCCAAAAACATTCAGTACTTC.

The chain uses TRBV19 and TRBJ1-1; D uncertain. V gave up 6 bases and J gave up 3 bases, with 11 bases separating them. This CDR3 spans 13 amino acids. Germline CDR1 is LNHDA and CDR2 is SQIVND (reference sequence). CDR3: CASRGTGYTEAFF. The CDR3 DNA follows: TGTGCCAGTAGGGGAACGGGGTACACTGAAGCTTTCTTT.

The rearrangement links TRBV7-2 to TRBJ1-1; no definite D call. The CDR3 covers 15 residues. V shed 2 bases and J shed 4 bases, with 14 bases lying between them. The germline V gene has CDR1 SGHTA and CDR2 FQGNSA. The DNA for the CDR3 is TGTGCCAGCAGCTTATCATCCACATGGAGCACTGAAGCTTTCTTT. Translation: CASSLSSTWSTEAFF.

The chain employs TRBV28 and TRBJ2-1; possibly TRBD1 for D (5 bases). Germline CDR1 is MDHEN and CDR2 is SYDVKM. The CDR3 runs 13 residues. Trimming pared 2 bases from V and 5 bases from J, leaving 7 bases between. The CDR3 spells CASSLLRDNEQFF. CDR3 DNA: TGTGCCAGCAGTTTACTCAGGGACAATGAGCAGTTCTTC. Complete variable domain (other parts from reference TRBV28 and TRBJ2-1): DVKVTQSSRYLVKRTGEKVFLECVQDMDHENMFWYRQDPGLGLRLIYFSYDVKMKEKGDIPEGYSVSREKKERFSLILESASTNQTSMYLCASSLLRDNEQFFGPGTRLTVL.

This sequence joins TRBV9 and TRBJ1-2; D is possibly TRBD1 (6 bases). The CDR3 spans 11 residues. V dropped 4 bases and J dropped 8 bases, with 9 bases sitting between them. CDR1 is SGDLS and CDR2 is YYNGEE in the germline V gene. The CDR3 spells CASSRGAGYTF. The CDR3 bases are TGTGCCAGCAGCCGGGGGGCCGGCTACACCTTC.

The chain carries TRBV5-1 and TRBJ1-3, with D possibly being TRBD1 (5 bases). Germline V gene sequence: CDR1 SGHRS, CDR2 YFSETQ. The CDR3 totals 16 residues. V lost 2 bases and J lost 4, with 16 bases in between. CDR3 protein: CASSLGQQISGNTIYF. For the CDR3, the DNA is TGCGCCAGCAGCTTAGGACAACAGATATCAGGAAACACCATATATTTT.